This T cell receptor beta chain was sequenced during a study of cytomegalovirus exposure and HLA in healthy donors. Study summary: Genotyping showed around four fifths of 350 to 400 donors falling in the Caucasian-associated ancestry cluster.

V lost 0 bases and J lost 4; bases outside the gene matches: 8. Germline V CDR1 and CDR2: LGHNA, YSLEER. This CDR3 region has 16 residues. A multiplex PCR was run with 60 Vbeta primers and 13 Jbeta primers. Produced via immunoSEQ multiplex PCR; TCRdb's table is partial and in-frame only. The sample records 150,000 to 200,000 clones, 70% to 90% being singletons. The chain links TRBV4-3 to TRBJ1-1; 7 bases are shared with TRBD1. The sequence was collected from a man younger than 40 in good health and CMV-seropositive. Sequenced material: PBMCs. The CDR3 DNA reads TGCGCCAGCAGCCAAGATGCGACAGGGTGGACCACTGAAGCTTTCTTT. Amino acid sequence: CASSQDATGWTTEAFF.